This TCR beta chain emerged from a study of identical twins. The V and J ends lost 6 bases and 0 bases, in that order; junction bases with no gene match: 15. This CDR3 spans 20 amino acids. No donor was unhealthy or non-Caucasian. Study observations and caveats: Fewer insertions marked abundant cord blood beta clonotypes; young adult naive trended weakly, memory not at all. Some out-of-frame alpha sequences were shared by twins, and these showed excess low generation probability.

This clonotype was observed a few times. Its matching antigen is unknown. TCRdb passed the 5' RACE reads through MiXCR, listing each CDR3 protein once. The sample contains some 690,000 distinct CDR3 sequences, over 20% of which appear only once. These data are also associated with another study on T cells expressing NK-cell markers. That work contributes: Dominant NKG2C+ clonotypes made up roughly 1.0-8% of CD8+ T cells in six donors.

The chain combines TRBV12-3 or TRBV12-4 with TRBJ2-6, with 9 positions matching TRBD1. The source material was PBMCs. The clonotype originates from a woman under 30 in good health. The CDR3 is CASRLLTGGAIISGANVLTF. The CDR3 coding sequence is TGTGCCAGCAGGCTGCTCACAGGGGGCGCGATTATCTCTGGGGCCAACGTCCTGACTTTC.